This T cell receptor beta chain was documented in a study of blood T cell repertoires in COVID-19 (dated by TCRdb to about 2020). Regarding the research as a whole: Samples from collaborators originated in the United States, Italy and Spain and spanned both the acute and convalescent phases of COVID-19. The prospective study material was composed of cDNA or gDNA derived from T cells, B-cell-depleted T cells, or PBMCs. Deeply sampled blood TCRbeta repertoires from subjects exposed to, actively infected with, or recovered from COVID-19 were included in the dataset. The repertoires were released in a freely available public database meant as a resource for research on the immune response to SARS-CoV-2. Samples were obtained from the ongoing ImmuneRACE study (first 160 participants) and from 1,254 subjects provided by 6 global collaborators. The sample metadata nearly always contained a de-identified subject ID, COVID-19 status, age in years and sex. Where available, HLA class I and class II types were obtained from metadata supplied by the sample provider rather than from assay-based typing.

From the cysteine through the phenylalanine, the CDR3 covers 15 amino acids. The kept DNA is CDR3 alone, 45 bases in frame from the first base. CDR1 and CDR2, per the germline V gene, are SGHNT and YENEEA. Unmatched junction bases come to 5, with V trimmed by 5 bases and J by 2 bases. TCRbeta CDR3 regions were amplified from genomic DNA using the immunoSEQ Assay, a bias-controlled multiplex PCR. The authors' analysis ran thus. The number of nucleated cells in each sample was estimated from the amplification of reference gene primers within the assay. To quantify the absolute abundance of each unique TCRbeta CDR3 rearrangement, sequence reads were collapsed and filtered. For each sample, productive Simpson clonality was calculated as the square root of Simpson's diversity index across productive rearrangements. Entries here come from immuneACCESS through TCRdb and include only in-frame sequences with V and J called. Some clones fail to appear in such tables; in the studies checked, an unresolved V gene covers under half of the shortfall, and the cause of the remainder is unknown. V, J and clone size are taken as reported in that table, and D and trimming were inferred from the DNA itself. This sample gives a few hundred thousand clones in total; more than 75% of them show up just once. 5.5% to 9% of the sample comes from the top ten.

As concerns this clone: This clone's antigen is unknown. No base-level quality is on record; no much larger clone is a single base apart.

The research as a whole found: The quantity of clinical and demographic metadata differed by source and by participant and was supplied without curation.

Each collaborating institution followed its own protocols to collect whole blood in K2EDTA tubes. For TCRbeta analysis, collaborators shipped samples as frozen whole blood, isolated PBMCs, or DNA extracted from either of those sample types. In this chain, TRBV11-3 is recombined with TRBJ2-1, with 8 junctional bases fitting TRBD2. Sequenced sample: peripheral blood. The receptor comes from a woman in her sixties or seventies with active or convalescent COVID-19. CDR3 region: CASSRTGGAYNEQFF. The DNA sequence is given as TGTGCCAGCAGCCGAACGGGGGGGGCCTACAATGAGCAGTTCTTC.